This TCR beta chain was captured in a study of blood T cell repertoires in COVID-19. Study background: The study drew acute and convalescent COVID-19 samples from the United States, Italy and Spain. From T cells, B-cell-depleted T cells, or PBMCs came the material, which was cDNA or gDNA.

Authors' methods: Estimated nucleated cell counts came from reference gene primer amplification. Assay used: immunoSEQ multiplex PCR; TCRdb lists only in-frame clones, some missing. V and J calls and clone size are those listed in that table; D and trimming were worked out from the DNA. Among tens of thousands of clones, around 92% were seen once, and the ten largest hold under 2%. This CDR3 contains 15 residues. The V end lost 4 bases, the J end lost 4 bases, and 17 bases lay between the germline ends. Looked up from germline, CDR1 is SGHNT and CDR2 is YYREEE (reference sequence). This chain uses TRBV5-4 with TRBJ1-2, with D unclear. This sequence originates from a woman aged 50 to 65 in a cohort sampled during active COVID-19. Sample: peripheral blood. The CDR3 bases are TGTGCCAGCAGCCAATACAATGATGGCGGCTATGGCTACACCTTC. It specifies CASSQYNDGGYGYTF.